The rows below give T cell receptor beta chains drawn from one sample of a study of T cell changes during pregnancy in multiple sclerosis. Only in-frame clones appear in the TCRdb table, and some are missing; sequencing was by immunoSEQ multiplex PCR. The repertoire consists of around 88,000 clones, with around 92% occurring once and the leading ten covering around 2.1%. Material: peripheral blood, obtained after pregnancy. The receptors derive from a female donor in good health, enrolled as a control in a pregnancy study. Both conserved end residues are part of each CDR3. The D gene is left open where the match is weak. Size tells how often a clone was seen (once, few, many) or the class of an expanded clone, and some rows leave it out.

abundance	v_gene	d_gene	j_gene	CDR3aa	CDR3nt
-	TRBV19	-	TRBJ1-1	CASRESRTGEAFF	TGTGCCAGTAGGGAGTCCCGAACCGGTGAAGCTTTCTTT
few	TRBV4-2	TRBD2	TRBJ2-1	CASSQAGGGGGPYNEQFF	TGTGCCAGCAGCCAAGCGGGGGGTGGCGGGGGGCCTTACAATGAGCAGTTCTTC
-	TRBV19	TRBD1	TRBJ2-5	CASSIGSGTGGAETQYF	TGTGCCAGTAGTATAGGGTCAGGGACAGGGGGCGCTGAGACCCAGTACTTC
-	TRBV28	-	TRBJ1-5	CASSHTTTVDQAQHF	TGTGCCAGCAGCCACACCACGACAGTAGATCAGGCCCAGCATTTT
-	TRBV28	-	TRBJ2-5	CASSPPKYF	TGTGCCAGCAGTCCCCCAAAGTACTTC
-	TRBV5-4	-	TRBJ2-5	CASSHGQPQETQYF	TGTGCCAGCAGCCACGGACAGCCCCAAGAGACCCAGTACTTC
-	TRBV6-1	-	TRBJ2-7	CASSDLWGHEQYF	TGTGCCAGCAGTGACTTGTGGGGCCACGAGCAGTACTTC
-	TRBV27	-	TRBJ2-1	CASSFGLAGMDEQFF	TGTGCCAGCAGTTTCGGGCTAGCAGGAATGGATGAGCAGTTCTTC
-	TRBV28	TRBD1	TRBJ2-7	CASSFWTGNNEQYF	TGTGCCAGCAGTTTTTGGACAGGGAATAACGAGCAGTACTTC
-	TRBV6-5	TRBD2	TRBJ2-2	CASSRGEVNTGELFF	TGTGCCAGCAGTCGGGGGGAGGTCAACACCGGGGAGCTGTTTTTT
-	TRBV28	TRBD1	TRBJ1-5	CASDPRGVSNQPQHF	TGTGCCAGCGACCCCAGGGGGGTGAGCAATCAGCCCCAGCATTTT
-	TRBV7-8	-	TRBJ2-7	CASSLGEQGAYEQYF	TGTGCCAGCAGCTTAGGGGAACAGGGCGCCTACGAGCAGTACTTC
-	TRBV4-2	TRBD1	TRBJ2-7	CASSHATPGQGSYEQYF	TGTGCCAGCAGCCACGCTACACCGGGACAGGGATCCTACGAGCAGTACTTC
-	TRBV29-1	-	TRBJ2-7	CSVVDYEQYF	TGCAGCGTGGTAGACTACGAGCAGTACTTC
-	TRBV5-6	-	TRBJ2-1	CASNTPGLGNNEQFF	TGTGCCAGCAACACACCGGGACTGGGAAACAATGAGCAGTTCTTC
-	TRBV10-2	TRBD2	TRBJ2-7	CASSEGLAYEQYF	TGCGCCAGCAGTGAGGGACTAGCTTACGAGCAGTACTTC
-	TRBV19	-	TRBJ2-5	CASSSNPSEWETQYF	TGTGCCAGTAGTTCCAACCCAAGCGAATGGGAGACCCAGTACTTC
once	TRBV7-9	TRBD2	TRBJ2-1	CASSQTGLAGQQFF	TGTGCCAGCAGCCAAACGGGACTAGCGGGCCAGCAGTTCTTC
-	TRBV28	-	TRBJ2-1	CASSPADYNEQFF	TGTGCCAGCAGTCCCGCAGACTACAATGAGCAGTTCTTC
few	TRBV30	-	TRBJ1-1	CAWKRVLGRTEAFF	TGTGCCTGGAAGAGGGTCCTGGGGAGGACTGAAGCTTTCTTT
-	TRBV18	-	TRBJ1-2	CASSPPGGHGYTF	TGTGCCAGCTCACCCCCGGGGGGCCATGGCTACACCTTC
-	TRBV18	-	TRBJ2-2	CASSHSTGTNTGELFF	TGTGCCAGCTCACATTCGACAGGAACAAACACCGGGGAGCTGTTTTTT
-	TRBV5-1	-	TRBJ2-1	CASSLSGKGGNEQFF	TGCGCCAGCAGCTTGAGCGGGAAAGGGGGCAATGAGCAGTTCTTC
-	TRBV11-2	TRBD1	TRBJ2-3	CASSEGTGHVSYTQYF	TGTGCCAGCAGCGAAGGGACAGGGCATGTCTCATATACGCAGTATTTT
-	TRBV28	TRBD1	TRBJ1-5	CASSLPQGVGNQPQHF	TGTGCCAGCAGTTTACCACAGGGGGTTGGCAATCAGCCCCAGCATTTT
-	TRBV15	TRBD2	TRBJ2-1	CATSSLTGGLGSYNEQFF	TGTGCCACCAGCAGCCTCACGGGGGGACTAGGATCCTACAATGAGCAGTTCTTC
-	TRBV29-1	TRBD2	TRBJ2-7	CSVPGLAGEQYF	TGCAGCGTCCCGGGACTAGCGGGCGAGCAGTACTTC
-	TRBV28	TRBD2	TRBJ2-7	CASSPGGSGPSYEQYF	TGTGCCAGCAGTCCCGGGGGGAGCGGTCCTTCCTACGAGCAGTACTTC
-	TRBV7-8	TRBD1	TRBJ2-2	CASSVRDRAAGELFF	TGTGCCAGCAGCGTCCGGGACAGGGCTGCCGGGGAGCTGTTTTTT
-	TRBV7-8	TRBD2	TRBJ2-4	CASSFSSREAQYF	TGTGCCAGCAGCTTTTCGTCGCGGGAGGCCCAGTACTTC
-	TRBV11-2	-	TRBJ2-7	CASTSPSYEQYF	TGTGCCAGCACCTCCCCCTCCTACGAGCAGTACTTC
once	TRBV2	-	TRBJ2-7	CASTGDSTYEQYF	TGTGCCAGCACGGGTGACAGTACCTACGAGCAGTACTTC
-	TRBV6-5	TRBD1	TRBJ2-7	CASSRRQGAYEQYF	TGTGCCAGCAGTCGCCGACAGGGGGCCTACGAGCAGTACTTC
-	TRBV9	TRBD2	TRBJ2-7	CASSVARGSSYEQYF	TGTGCCAGCAGCGTAGCGCGCGGGAGCTCCTACGAGCAGTACTTC
-	TRBV4-1	-	TRBJ1-1	CASSQNTGEAFF	TGCGCCAGCAGCCAAAATACAGGTGAAGCTTTCTTT
once	TRBV18	-	TRBJ2-7	CASSPPGWTEDSYEQYF	TGTGCCAGCTCACCACCGGGCTGGACAGAGGACTCCTACGAGCAGTACTTC
-	TRBV19	TRBD2	TRBJ2-5	CASSMGEGRWETQYF	TGTGCCAGTAGTATGGGGGAGGGACGATGGGAGACCCAGTACTTC
-	TRBV19	-	TRBJ2-7	CASSTLSAGSSYEQYF	TGTGCCAGTAGTACCCTGTCGGCGGGGAGCTCCTACGAGCAGTACTTC
-	TRBV30	TRBD2	TRBJ2-1	CAWSGVGSGDQAFF	TGTGCCTGGAGCGGGGTGGGTAGCGGGGACCAGGCGTTCTTC
-	TRBV29-1	TRBD1	TRBJ1-1	CSGQGNTEAFF	TGCAGCGGACAGGGGAACACTGAAGCTTTCTTT
-	TRBV10-3	-	TRBJ2-3	CAISGYFERRTDTQYF	TGTGCCATCAGTGGATACTTCGAGAGGCGCACAGATACGCAGTATTTT
-	TRBV6-5	-	TRBJ2-1	CASSSLAHSNNEQFF	TGTGCCAGCAGTTCACTAGCTCATAGCAACAATGAGCAGTTCTTC